These 6 T cell receptor beta chains originate from one sample sequenced in a study of blood T cells in healthy people across ages. Then a second PCR, running about 7 to 11 cycles, was carried out with a sample-barcoded 5' primer and a J-beta primer mix. TCRdb itself ran the 5' RACE reads through MiXCR, one entry per CDR3 protein. Among 760,000 or so distinct CDR3 sequences, around 25% were seen once, and the ten largest hold more than 8%. This sample also appeared in a second study, on T cells of mothers and their children.

Input material: blood. The receptor source for this set is a boy younger than 18 in good health.

The chain uses TRBV2 and TRBJ1-2; D perhaps matches TRBD1 (5 bases). Germline CDR1 and CDR2: SNHLY and FYNNEI. V lost 8 bases and J lost 8, with 18 bases in between. This CDR3 has 13 residues. The CDR3 nucleotides are TGTGCCAGCCATCCGGGACCGCCTGAAGGCTACACCTTC. It translates to CASHPGPPEGYTF.

In this sample, this clonotype turned up many times. The J gene is TRBJ2-7, the V gene TRBV12-3 or TRBV12-4, with D unclear. V lost 6 bases and J 3 bases, leaving 9 bases between the germline ends. The CDR3 is 12 residues long. As DNA, the CDR3 is TGTGCCAGCAGCCTGGAAGACTACGAGCAGTACTTC. Amino acid sequence: CASSLEDYEQYF.

This clonotype appeared a few times. V and J are TRBV12-3 or TRBV12-4 and TRBJ1-6; the D gene is possibly TRBD1 (6 bases). Between the trimmed V and J ends, which lost 6 bases and 0 bases, there was a span of 12 bases. The CDR3 spans 16 residues. This chain's CDR3 is CASRPGQSSYNSPLHF. The CDR3 DNA sequence: TGTGCCAGCAGACCCGGACAGAGCTCCTATAATTCACCCCTCCACTTT.

This chain links TRBV12-3 or TRBV12-4 with TRBJ2-3; 10 positions match TRBD2. Losses at the gene ends were 4 bases for V and 4 bases for J; bases not matched to a gene: 8. The CDR3 is made up of 16 amino acids. The CDR3 region is CASSWGTSVIADTQYF. The CDR3 nucleotides read TGTGCCAGCAGTTGGGGGACTAGCGTGATAGCAGATACGCAGTATTTT.

In this sample, this clonotype turned up a few times. V usage is TRBV11-2 and J usage is TRBJ2-2, with TRBD2 matching 8 bases. With 4 bases clipped from V and 1 base from J, the junction kept 5 bases outside the gene matches. The CDR3 is made up of 16 amino acids. Germline loops: CDR1 SGHAT, CDR2 FQNNGV. CDR3 in DNA: TGTGCCAGCAGCTCATTTAGCGGGATGAACACCGGGGAGCTGTTTTTT. Translated, it gives CASSSFSGMNTGELFF.

The V gene is TRBV5-1, the J gene TRBJ2-7, with a tentative D call TRBD1 (6 bases). Germline CDR1 is SGHRS and CDR2 is YFSETQ. CDR3 length: 14 residues. The V gene lost 2 bases and the J gene lost 1 base, with 10 bases spanning the gap. This CDR3 reads CASSLPGESYEQYF. The DNA for the CDR3 is TGCGCCAGCAGCTTACCAGGGGAGTCCTACGAGCAGTACTTC.